The 25 T cell receptor beta chains presented below share a single source sample, sequenced in a study of blood T cells in healthy people across ages. A second PCR of 7 to 11 cycles used a sample-barcoded 5' primer and a J-beta primer mix. MiXCR, applied by TCRdb to the 5' RACE reads, yields one record per CDR3 protein. The top ten hold 20% to 25% of the sample, which has around 970,000 distinct CDR3 sequences, just over 50% seen once. Material: blood. These TCRs come from a woman in her fifties or sixties in good health.

The genes are TRBV5-1 and TRBJ2-3; D is possibly TRBD1 (7 bases). The CDR3 is made up of 17 amino acids. Germline loops: CDR1 SGHRS, CDR2 YFSETQ. V was trimmed by 1 base and J by 4 bases, leaving 19 bases between them. The CDR3 nucleotides are TGCGCCAGCAGCTTGAGGGGAGGACCTCAGGGGGCAGATACGCAGTATTTT. Translation: CASSLRGGPQGADTQYF.

This chain uses TRBV4-3 with TRBJ2-3, with 14 bases identical to TRBD2. Germline V gene data show CDR1 as LGHNA and CDR2 as YSLEER. V dropped 1 base and J dropped 8; count of bases not matched to a gene: 5. CDR3 length: 16 residues. For the CDR3, the DNA is TGCGCCAGCAGCCAAGGACTAGCGGGAGGGCAGGGTACGCAGTATTTT. Translating it yields CASSQGLAGGQGTQYF.

The chain carries TRBV6-6 and TRBJ2-1, with a tentative D call TRBD1 (6 bases). Germline lookup yields CDR1 MNHNY and CDR2 SVGAGI (reference sequence). V was shortened by 2 bases and J by 14 bases, with 10 bases between the two germline ends. The CDR3 loop spans 11 amino acids. The CDR3 protein is CASSYGSGEFF. The CDR3 bases are TGTGCCAGCAGTTACGGGTCAGGGGAGTTCTTC.

A remark on this clonotype: At one end, the junction sequence differs from germline, possibly due to a read error. V gene TRBV12-3 or TRBV12-4 combines with J gene TRBJ2-2; D is perhaps TRBD2 (5 bases). This CDR3 has 14 amino acids. Here the CDR3 reads CACSTGILTGELFF. In DNA form, the CDR3 reads TGTGCCTGCAGCACCGGGATCCTCACCGGGGAGCTGTTTTTT.

This clonotype was observed many times. This CDR3 is CASSLALGSGANVLTF. CDR3 nucleotides: TGCGCCAGCAGCTTGGCGCTGGGCTCTGGGGCCAACGTCCTGACTTTC. The genes are TRBV5-1 and TRBJ2-6, with unresolved D. The CDR3 sequence is 16 residues long. With 0 bases removed from V and 0 bases from J, the gap between germline ends came to 7 bases. Per germline, CDR1 SGHRS and CDR2 YFSETQ.

The V call is TRBV20-1, the J call TRBJ2-3, with D possibly being TRBD2 (5 bases). Germline CDR1 is DFQATT and CDR2 is SNEGSKA (reference sequence). Trimming cost V 3 bases and J 0 bases, with 7 bases left between them. CDR3 length equals 13 residues. The CDR3 DNA follows: TGCAGTGCTAGCTTAGCGAGCACAGATACGCAGTATTTT. This translates into CSASLASTDTQYF.

The chain has TRBV20-1 and TRBJ2-3; no reliable D call. Trimming left V 3 bases short and J 4 bases short, with 14 bases between. The germline V gene has CDR1 DFQATT and CDR2 SNEGSKA (reference sequence). This CDR3 spans 14 amino acids. In DNA form, the CDR3 reads TGCAGTGCTAGTGGGTGGGTCGGGTCAGATACGCAGTATTTT. It specifies CSASGWVGSDTQYF.

The chain combines TRBV18 with TRBJ2-5, with a weak D call TRBD1 (5 bases). The V end was cut by 3 bases, the J end by 4 bases, with 12 bases between. Germline V gives CDR1 KGHSH, CDR2 LQKENI. The CDR3 sequence is 14 residues long. The DNA for the CDR3 is TGTGCCAGCTCACCGTTGGGGCCACCAGAGACCCAGTACTTC. It codes for CASSPLGPPETQYF.

The rearrangement links TRBV9 to TRBJ2-7; D assignment may be TRBD1 or TRBD2 (5 bases each). Trimming cost V 0 bases and J 5 bases, with 15 bases left between them. CDR1 is SGDLS, CDR2 YYNGEE, per germline. The CDR3 is 15 amino acids. The CDR3 sequence: CASSVAVTGPDEQYF. In DNA form, the CDR3 reads TGTGCCAGCAGCGTAGCGGTAACGGGGCCAGACGAGCAGTACTTC.

The genes are TRBV20-1 and TRBJ1-4; no reliable D call. V lost 4 bases to trimming and J lost 7 bases, with 7 bases between them. Germline values: CDR1 DFQATT, CDR2 SNEGSKA (reference sequence). CDR3 size: 11 residues. CDR3 region: CSATTVEKLFF. The DNA of the CDR3 is TGCAGTGCTACGACGGTTGAAAAACTGTTTTTT.

The chain combines TRBV20-1 with TRBJ2-1; no clear D gene. The end of the DNA fits TRBJ2-7 better, so the J call may be wrong. Germline V gene data show CDR1 as DFQATT and CDR2 as SNEGSKA (reference sequence). CDR3 length: 12 amino acids. CDR3 residues: CSASLSPFEQYF. The CDR3 nucleotides are TGCAGTGCTAGCCTATCTCCATTCGAGCAGTACTTC.

This chain connects TRBV12-3 or TRBV12-4 to TRBJ2-3; TRBD2 agrees at 10 bases. With V trimmed by 6 bases and J by 4 bases, 7 bases remained unmatched. The CDR3 is 15 residues long. CDR3 amino acids: CASRKLAGSADTQYF. The CDR3 nucleotides read TGTGCCAGCAGAAAACTAGCGGGAAGTGCAGATACGCAGTATTTT.

This clonotype was found once. The chain joins TRBV6-1 to TRBJ2-5, with D possibly TRBD2 on 6 matching bases. The CDR3 contains 13 residues. Germline CDR1 MNHNS, CDR2 SASEGT. The CDR3 loop is CAGGATFQETQYF. The CDR3 nucleotides are TGTGCGGGGGGAGCGACCTTCCAAGAGACCCAGTACTTC.

V is TRBV12-3 or TRBV12-4 and J is TRBJ2-2, with D uncertain. Trimming pared 0 bases from V and 8 bases from J, leaving 13 bases between. There are 15 residues in the CDR3. CDR3 in DNA: TGTGCCAGCAGTTTAGCGCAGTCCGTATATGGGGAGCTGTTTTTT. This sequence encodes CASSLAQSVYGELFF.

The rearrangement joins TRBV4-1 to TRBJ2-3; tentative D call: TRBD2 (7 bases). The germline gives CDR1 MGHRA, CDR2 YSYEKL. CDR3 length: 15 residues. V was shortened by 4 bases and J by 2 bases, with 13 bases between the two germline ends. DNA for the CDR3: TGCGCCAGCAGCCTTGGGGGGGCGACCACAGATACGCAGTATTTT. Its translation: CASSLGGATTDTQYF.

The chain couples TRBV7-2 to TRBJ2-5; a possible D gene is TRBD1 (5 bases). The CDR3 totals 12 residues. Germline CDR1 and CDR2: SGHTA and FQGNSA. V lost 10 bases to trimming and J lost 5 bases, with 14 bases between them. The CDR3 loop is CATSWGWETQYF. CDR3 nucleotides: TGTGCCACCTCGTGGGGCTGGGAGACCCAGTACTTC.

The chain joins TRBV12-3 or TRBV12-4 to TRBJ2-4; 13 positions match TRBD2. There are 15 residues in the CDR3. The V segment lost 7 bases and the J segment 7 bases; nucleotides outside the gene matches: 7. CDR3 region: CASISGLAGSNIQYF. The DNA for the CDR3 is TGTGCCAGCATATCGGGACTAGCGGGAAGCAACATTCAGTACTTC.

This clonotype was found many times. The chain links TRBV4-1 to TRBJ2-7, with D possibly TRBD2 on 5 matching bases. Germline V CDR1 and CDR2: MGHRA, YSYEKL. CDR3 length equals 15 residues. Between the trimmed V and J ends, which lost 6 bases and 0 bases, there was a span of 15 bases. CDR3 nucleotides: TGCGCCAGCAGTCCTAGGGAGCGAAGCTCCTACGAGCAGTACTTC. Protein: CASSPRERSSYEQYF.

Details on this clonotype: Mismatch with germline at one junction end may stem from a read error. The chain carries TRBV12-3 or TRBV12-4 and TRBJ2-3, with 9 bases that match TRBD2. The CDR3 covers 20 residues. The CDR3 DNA reads TGTGCCAGCAGTAACCAACCTAAAATCGGGACTAGCTTGCGGGCAGATGCGCAGTATTTT. It yields the protein CASSNQPKIGTSLRADAQYF.

The sample holds a few counts of this clonotype. The chain couples TRBV12-3 or TRBV12-4 to TRBJ2-5; no definite D call. This CDR3 is built from 13 residues. V lost 5 bases and J lost 5, with 12 bases in between. CDR3 region: CASSRKLRETQYF. In DNA, the CDR3 is TGTGCCAGCAGTCGGAAGTTGAGGGAGACCCAGTACTTC.

The chain combines TRBV20-1 with TRBJ2-1; TRBD2 agrees at 11 bases. The length of the CDR3 is 16 residues. V trimming: 6 bases; J trimming: 7 bases; junction bases outside the gene matches: 14. CDR1 is DFQATT and CDR2 is SNEGSKA in the germline V gene (reference sequence). The CDR3 reads CSASGGSGRVMNEQFF. In DNA form, the CDR3 reads TGCAGTGCCAGCGGGGGTAGCGGGAGGGTTATGAATGAGCAGTTCTTC.

As DNA, the CDR3 is TGCAGCGCACGGGGAGCCGCCTACGAGCAGTACTTC. Amino acid sequence: CSARGAAYEQYF. The chain combines TRBV29-1 with TRBJ2-7, with TRBD2 as a possible D gene (5 bases). The CDR3 runs to 12 residues. The germline CDR1 and CDR2 sequences are SQVTM and ANQGSEA. Trimming shortened V by 7 bases and J by 2 bases, and 12 bases separated the two germline ends.

This chain links TRBV14 with TRBJ1-2; D might be TRBD1 (5 bases). The CDR3 has 14 residues. The germline V gene encodes CDR1 SGHDN and CDR2 FVKESK. Trimming removed 5 bases from V and 8 bases from J, with 18 bases in between. CDR3 nucleotide sequence: TGTGCCAGCAGCACGGCCCAGGGTACGTTCGGCTACACCTTC. Amino acid sequence: CASSTAQGTFGYTF.

V and J are TRBV28 and TRBJ2-3; 7 bases are a match to TRBD1. CDR1 and CDR2 from the germline V gene are MDHEN and SYDVKM. The J segment lost 1 base and the V segment lost 3 bases, leaving 10 bases of the junction unmatched. The CDR3 is made up of 17 amino acids. The CDR3 nucleotides read TGTGCCAGCAGTTTCGGACGCAAGGGGGCTGGCACAGATACGCAGTATTTT. Protein sequence: CASSFGRKGAGTDTQYF.

This clonotype came up a few times. This rearrangement joins TRBV2 to TRBJ1-6; D remains ambiguous. The CDR3 totals 15 residues. V was cut by 4 bases and J by 1 base, with 8 bases left in between. Germline CDR1 reads SNHLY; CDR2 reads FYNNEI. CDR3 residues: CASSVRASYNSPLHF. CDR3 sequence (DNA): TGTGCCAGCAGTGTCCGGGCGTCCTATAATTCACCCCTCCACTTT.